This T cell receptor (beta chain) is drawn from a study of T-cell memory formation after mild COVID-19. Germline-derived CDR1 and CDR2 are DFQATT and SNEGSKA (reference sequence). V dropped 6 bases and J dropped 7 bases, with 10 bases sitting between them. This CDR3 is built from 11 residues. A single record per CDR3 protein comes from TCRdb applying MiXCR to the 5' RACE reads. The sample carries around 420,000 distinct CDR3 sequences, 20% to 30% recorded once. This chain joins TRBV20-1 and TRBJ2-1; maybe TRBD2 (5 bases). The TCR comes from an adult woman who had mild COVID-19 (a few samples of this study predate the infection). Cell type and time point are not known. Material: PBMCs or a T cell subset sorted from them (not recorded which). This chain's CDR3 is CSAGGLNEQFF. The CDR3 nucleotides read TGCAGTGCCGGAGGACTGAATGAGCAGTTCTTC.